Sequencing of this T cell receptor (beta chain) was carried out in a study of blood T cell repertoires in COVID-19. A few counts support this clone. The germline V and J ends were trimmed by 2 bases and 5 bases, with 13 bases remaining between them. The germline gives CDR1 MNHEY, CDR2 SVGAGI. The CDR3 spans 15 residues. Here immunoSEQ multiplex PCR was the method, and the copy in TCRdb shows in-frame clones only, minus some. This sample has about 180,000 clones; approximately 80% occur once, and the top ten carry 15% to 20%. Material for sequencing was PBMCs or T cells enriched from blood (not recorded which). This clonotype originated in a woman in her forties or fifties who had recovered from COVID-19. This chain connects TRBV6-5 to TRBJ1-5; D ambiguous. Here the CDR3 DNA reads TGTGCCAGCAGTTACCGGGGATTTCCGGATCAGCCCCAGCATTTT. It specifies CASSYRGFPDQPQHF.